The clone carrying this TCR beta chain was recorded many times. Time point: pre-sensitization, week 0. Noted treatment: therapeutic diphenylcyclopropenone sensitization with weekly scalp DPC. This sample was taken from a study of human T cells and chemical hapten exposure. CDR1 LGHDT and CDR2 YNNKEL come from the germline V gene (reference sequence). This CDR3 has 15 amino acids. V lost 6 bases to trimming and J lost 2 bases; unmatched junction nucleotides: 7. Each CDR3 protein gets one entry after TCRdb re-called the RACE reads with MiXCR. The sample yields about 68,000 distinct CDR3 sequences, approximately 11% seen once.

Source: whole blood, taken in connection with sensitization to the hapten diphenylcyclopropenone (DPC). The gene calls are TRBV3-1 and TRBJ2-7, with 10 bases that match TRBD2. The sequence came from a woman aged 45 to 65 with alopecia areata. Some clones in this sample may be carry-over from other donors' samples. CDR3 sequence: CASSQRTSGPYEQYF. CDR3 DNA: TGTGCCAGCAGTCAAAGGACTAGCGGACCCTACGAGCAGTACTTC.